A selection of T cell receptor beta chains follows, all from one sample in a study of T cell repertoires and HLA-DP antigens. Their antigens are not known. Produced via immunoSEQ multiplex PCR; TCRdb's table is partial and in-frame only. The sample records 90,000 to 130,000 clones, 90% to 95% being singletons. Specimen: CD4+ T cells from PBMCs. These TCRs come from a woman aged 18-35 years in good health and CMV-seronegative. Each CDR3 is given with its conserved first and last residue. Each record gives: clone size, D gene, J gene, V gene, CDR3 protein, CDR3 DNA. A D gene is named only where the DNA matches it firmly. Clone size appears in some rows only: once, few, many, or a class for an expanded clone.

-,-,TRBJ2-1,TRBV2,CASSEYSAYNEQFF,TGTGCCAGCAGTGAATATAGCGCGTACAATGAGCAGTTCTTC
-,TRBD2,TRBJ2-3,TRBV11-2,CASSVLAGGFTDTQYF,TGTGCCAGCAGCGTACTAGCGGGGGGTTTCACAGATACGCAGTATTTT
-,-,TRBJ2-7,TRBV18,CASSPRGYEQYF,TGTGCCAGCTCACCACGGGGCTACGAGCAGTACTTC
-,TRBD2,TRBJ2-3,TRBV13,CASSLYAAGALTDTQYF,TGTGCCAGCAGCTTATACGCAGCGGGAGCCCTCACAGATACGCAGTATTTT
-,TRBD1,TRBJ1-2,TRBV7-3,CASSGQGARGYTF,TGTGCCAGCAGCGGACAGGGAGCGAGAGGCTACACCTTC
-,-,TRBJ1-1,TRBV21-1,CASSKIEGTGGDGEAFF,TGTGCCAGCAGCAAAATAGAGGGGACAGGGGGCGACGGTGAAGCTTTCTTT
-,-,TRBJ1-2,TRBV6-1,CASSVSGRGYTF,TGTGCCAGCAGTGTGTCGGGTCGTGGCTACACCTTC
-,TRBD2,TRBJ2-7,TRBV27,CASRRLATYEQYF,TGTGCCAGCAGAAGACTAGCAACCTACGAGCAGTACTTC
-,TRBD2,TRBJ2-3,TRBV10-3,CAIRTSGSTDTQYF,TGTGCCATCCGGACTAGCGGTAGCACAGATACGCAGTATTTT
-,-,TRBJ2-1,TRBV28,CASRAVVYNEQFF,TGTGCCAGCAGGGCGGTGGTTTACAATGAGCAGTTCTTC
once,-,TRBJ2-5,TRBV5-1,CASSSYTSGGETQYF,TGCGCCAGCAGCTCGTATACCTCTGGAGGGGAGACCCAGTACTTC
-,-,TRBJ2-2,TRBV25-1,CASSASTRGLAGELFF,TGTGCCAGCAGTGCGTCAACTAGGGGTCTCGCCGGGGAGCTGTTTTTT
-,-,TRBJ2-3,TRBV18,CASSPSQNTDTQYF,TGTGCCAGCTCACCATCCCAGAACACAGATACGCAGTATTTT
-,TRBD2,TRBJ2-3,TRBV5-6,CASSAGWTSGIDTQYF,TGTGCCAGCAGCGCGGGGTGGACTAGCGGGATAGATACGCAGTATTTT
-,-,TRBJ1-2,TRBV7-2,CASSLVRDGYTF,TGTGCCAGCAGCTTAGTGAGGGATGGCTACACCTTC
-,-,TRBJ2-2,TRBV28,CASSRVGRTGELFF,TGTGCCAGCAGTAGGGTGGGGCGGACCGGGGAGCTGTTTTTT
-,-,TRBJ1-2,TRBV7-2,CASSQFDQGEGTF,TGTGCCAGCAGTCAATTTGATCAGGGTGAAGGGACCTTC
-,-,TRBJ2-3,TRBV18,CASSPSTDTQYF,TGTGCCAGCTCACCGAGCACAGATACGCAGTATTTT
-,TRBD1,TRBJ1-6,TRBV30,CAWRAPGTGNSPLHF,TGTGCCTGGAGGGCGCCCGGGACAGGCAATTCACCCCTCCACTTT
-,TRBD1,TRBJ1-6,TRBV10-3,CAISTGTGNSPLHF,TGTGCCATCAGTACCGGGACAGGGAATTCACCCCTCCACTTT
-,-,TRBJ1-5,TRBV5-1,CASSFPAQIDGPKDSQPQHF,TGCGCCAGCAGCTTTCCAGCACAAATTGACGGGCCAAAAGACAGCCAGCCCCAGCATTTT
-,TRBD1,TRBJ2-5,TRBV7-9,CASSSRLGDREETQYF,TGTGCCAGCAGTTCGCGTTTGGGAGACAGGGAAGAGACCCAGTACTTC
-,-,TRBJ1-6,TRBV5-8,CASSFLSVRGSYNSPLHF,TGTGCCAGCAGCTTCTTAAGTGTGCGGGGATCCTATAATTCACCCCTCCACTTT
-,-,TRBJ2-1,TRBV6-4,CASSDSTRGKDEQFF,TGTGCCAGCAGTGACTCGACCCGCGGGAAGGATGAGCAGTTCTTC
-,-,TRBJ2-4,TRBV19,CASSTVWLGGTKNIQYF,TGTGCCAGTAGTACGGTTTGGTTGGGGGGAACCAAAAACATTCAGTACTTC
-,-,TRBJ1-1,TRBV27,CASCLSIRGKGLLRMGMNTEAFF,TGTGCCAGCTGTTTGAGCATTCGGGGGAAAGGACTTTTAAGGATGGGAATGAACACTGAAGCTTTCTTT
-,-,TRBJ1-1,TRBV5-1,CASRVGNTEAFF,TGCGCCAGCAGGGTAGGGAACACTGAAGCTTTCTTT
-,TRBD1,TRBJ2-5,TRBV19,CASSISRQGWSRSAMETQYF,TGTGCCAGTAGTATTAGCCGACAGGGGTGGTCCCGTTCCGCAATGGAGACCCAGTACTTC
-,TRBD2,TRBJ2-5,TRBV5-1,CASSLILAGGETQYF,TGCGCCAGCAGCTTGATACTAGCGGGAGGCGAGACCCAGTACTTC
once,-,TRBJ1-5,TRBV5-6,CASSPRGLSNQPQHF,TGTGCCAGCAGCCCCAGGGGTCTTAGCAATCAGCCCCAGCATTTT